Listed here are 25 T cell receptor beta chains from one sample, sequenced in a study of blood T cell repertoires in COVID-19. TCRdb's copy holds only in-frame clones and misses some; the assay was immunoSEQ multiplex PCR. The repertoire holds about 250,000 clones, roughly 85% seen once, with around 6.3% in the top ten. The sequenced sample consisted of PBMCs or T cells enriched from blood (not recorded which). These receptors were collected from a woman between 45 and 60 years old who had been exposed to COVID-19.

CDR3 region: CARSLRSSGANVLTF. The CDR3 bases are TGTGCCAGAAGCTTACGGTCCTCTGGGGCCAACGTCCTGACTTTC. V gene TRBV5-3 combines with J gene TRBJ2-6, with D hard to call. TRBV5-3 is an ORF, with its function uncertain. Trimming left V 2 bases short and J 0 bases short, with 6 bases between. The CDR3 runs to 15 residues.

The V call is TRBV14, the J call TRBJ1-2; D gene unclear. There are 13 residues in the CDR3. The V gene lost 5 bases and the J gene lost 1 base, with 8 bases spanning the gap. CDR1 SGHDN and CDR2 FVKESK come from the germline V gene. This CDR3 reads CASSKDYNYGYTF. CDR3 DNA sequence: TGTGCCAGCAGCAAGGACTATAACTATGGCTACACCTTC.

The chain carries TRBV19 and TRBJ1-1, with 8 nucleotides matching TRBD1. With 7 bases clipped from V and 8 bases from J, the junction kept 12 bases outside the gene matches. The CDR3 contains 14 residues. Germline values: CDR1 LNHDA, CDR2 SQIVND (reference sequence). The CDR3 coding sequence is TGTGCCAGTAACCTACAGGGGGAGAGCCCCGAAGCTTTCTTT. Its protein product is CASNLQGESPEAFF.

This sequence joins TRBV7-2 and TRBJ2-7, with 11 bases aligning to TRBD1. This CDR3 spans 15 amino acids. CDR1 and CDR2 from the germline V gene are SGHTA and FQGNSA. Germline trimming cut 0 bases from V and 7 bases from J; bases unmatched to any gene: 5. The DNA for the CDR3 is TGTGCCAGCAGCTTAGCCGGGACAGGGGGAGAGGAGCAGTACTTC. Translating it yields CASSLAGTGGEEQYF.

The CDR3 spells CASSWGGRQETQYF. In DNA form, the CDR3 reads TGCGCCAGCAGCTGGGGGGGGCGACAAGAGACCCAGTACTTC. This chain joins TRBV5-1 and TRBJ2-5, with D possibly matching TRBD2 (7 bases). This CDR3 has 14 residues. The V end was cut by 3 bases, the J end by 2 bases, with 11 bases between. The germline gives CDR1 SGHRS, CDR2 YFSETQ. The full variable domain, its missing parts supplied by reference TRBV5-1 and TRBJ2-5, is KAGVTQTPRYLIKTRGQQVTLSCSPISGHRSVSWYQQTPGQGLQFLFEYFSETQRNKGNFPGRFSGRQFSNSRSEMNVSTLELGDSALYLCASSWGGRQETQYFGPGTRLLVL.

The J gene is TRBJ2-7, the V gene TRBV13, with 8 bases matching TRBD1. Germline CDR1 PRHDT, CDR2 FYEKMQ (reference sequence). The J segment lost 0 bases and the V segment lost 4 bases, leaving 5 bases of the junction unmatched. This CDR3 is 15 amino acids long. The CDR3 DNA sequence: TGTGCCAGCAGCTCCCGGGACAGGCTCTCCTACGAGCAGTACTTC. This sequence encodes CASSSRDRLSYEQYF. Using reference TRBV13 and TRBJ2-7 for the parts outside the CDR3, the full variable domain is AAGVIQSPRHLIKEKRETATLKCYPIPRHDTVYWYQQGPGQDPQFLISFYEKMQSDKGSIPDRFSAQQFSDYHSELNMSSLELGDSALYFCASSSRDRLSYEQYFGPGTRLTVT.

This sequence joins TRBV7-2 and TRBJ2-5; D is possibly TRBD2 (6 bases). Trimming stripped 5 bases from V and 5 bases from J, with 18 bases between. The CDR3 loop spans 15 amino acids. Germline-derived CDR1 and CDR2 are SGHTA and FQGNSA. CDR3 protein: CASSPLTGGRETQYF. CDR3 sequence (DNA): TGTGCCAGCAGCCCGTTGACCGGGGGTCGTGAGACCCAGTACTTC.

This rearrangement joins TRBV6-1 to TRBJ1-2, with D perhaps TRBD1 (5 bases). Trimming stripped 2 bases from V and 0 bases from J, with 22 bases between. The CDR3 runs to 19 residues. Germline V gene sequence: CDR1 MNHNS, CDR2 SASEGT. The CDR3 DNA is TGTGCCAGCAGTGAAAGAGTCGTCAGGGCCGCTGACCCTAACTATGGCTACACCTTC. It codes for CASSERVVRAADPNYGYTF.

The rearrangement links TRBV7-8 to TRBJ1-2; TRBD1 is a possible D gene (6 bases). The CDR3 extends over 14 amino acids. Looked up from germline, CDR1 is SGHVS and CDR2 is FQNEAQ. V lost 4 bases and J 3 bases, leaving 12 bases between the germline ends. The DNA for the CDR3 is TGTGCCAGCAGCTCCAGGGGATGGGACTATGGCTACACCTTC. It specifies CASSSRGWDYGYTF.

The chain couples TRBV7-8 to TRBJ1-3; 8 nucleotides match TRBD1. CDR3 length: 15 residues. Germline assignment: CDR1 SGHVS and CDR2 FQNEAQ. V lost 1 base to trimming and J lost 8 bases; unmatched junction nucleotides: 7. Here the CDR3 reads CASSLGGQGGDTIYF. CDR3 nucleotides: TGTGCCAGCAGCTTAGGTGGACAGGGCGGGGACACCATATATTTT.

The chain couples TRBV3-1 (or the pseudogene TRBV3-2) to TRBJ2-5, with 7 bases aligning to TRBD2. V was clipped by 4 bases and J by 9 bases; unmatched bases: 8. In germline, CDR1 is LGHDT, CDR2 YNNKEL (reference sequence). The CDR3 consists of 13 residues. The CDR3 sequence: CASSPRLGGAQYF. CDR3 nucleotide sequence: TGTGCCAGCAGCCCGCGCCTGGGGGGGGCCCAGTACTTC.

This clone was seen ten or more times. The chain carries TRBV18 and TRBJ1-2, with 7 positions matching TRBD1. Unmatched junction bases numbered 6, after V lost 1 base and J lost 4 bases. The CDR3 has 15 residues. Germline V CDR1 and CDR2: KGHSH, LQKENI. Here the CDR3 reads CASSPLDRRGYGYTF. The CDR3 region has the DNA TGTGCCAGCTCACCACTGGACAGGCGGGGCTATGGCTACACCTTC.

With regard to this clone: One end of the junction varies from germline; a read error may be responsible. The J gene is TRBJ1-1, the V gene TRBV20-1; D is undetermined. There are 11 residues in the CDR3. Germline V gives CDR1 DFQATT, CDR2 SNEGSKA (reference sequence). The CDR3 DNA follows: TGCAGTGCTAGTAACAACATTGAAGCTTTCTTT. Translating gives CSASNNIEAFF.

The chain joins TRBV19 to TRBJ1-1; D is possibly TRBD1 (5 bases). Trimming took off 6 bases at V and 6 bases at J, with 23 bases between the two ends. The CDR3 sequence is 16 residues long. Per the germline V gene, CDR1 is LNHDA and CDR2 is SQIVND (reference sequence). In nucleotides, the CDR3 is TGTGCCAGTAGGGGGCGGGGCGGTAACCACGGGGCTGAAGCTTTCTTT. The encoded protein is CASRGRGGNHGAEAFF.

The gene calls are TRBV20-1 and TRBJ2-7; D unresolved. Trimming left V 8 bases short and J 4 bases short, with 3 bases between. Germline CDR1 reads DFQATT; CDR2 reads SNEGSKA (reference sequence). The CDR3 has 8 amino acids. This CDR3 reads CSPYEQYF. CDR3 sequence (DNA): TGCAGTCCGTACGAGCAGTACTTC.

The chain joins TRBV11-3 to TRBJ1-1; 8 nucleotides agree with TRBD1. V lost 5 bases to trimming and J lost 9 bases; unmatched junction nucleotides: 8. Germline V CDR1 and CDR2: SGHNT, YENEEA. This CDR3 is 13 amino acids long. Here the CDR3 DNA reads TGTGCCAGCAGCCCGGACAGGGCAACCAAAGCTTTCTTT. Protein sequence: CASSPDRATKAFF.

The chain carries TRBV6-5 and TRBJ1-2; no definite D call. Trimming cost V 8 bases and J 4 bases, with 20 bases left between them. Germline V gene lookup returns CDR1 MNHEY and CDR2 SVGAGI. There are 15 residues in the CDR3. The CDR3 sequence is CASGPELTRFYGYTF. Written as DNA, the CDR3 is TGTGCCAGCGGGCCGGAACTCACTCGGTTCTATGGCTACACCTTC.

This chain joins TRBV19 and TRBJ1-2; no clear D gene. V was shortened by 5 bases and J by 7 bases, with 5 bases between the two germline ends. Germline V gene lookup returns CDR1 LNHDA and CDR2 SQIVND (reference sequence). The CDR3 loop spans 10 amino acids. The CDR3 spells CASSSFGYTF. CDR3 DNA: TGTGCCAGTAGTTCGTTTGGCTACACCTTC.

This chain joins TRBV15 and TRBJ1-5; perhaps TRBD1 as D (5 bases). CDR1 is LNHNV, CDR2 YYDKDF, per germline (reference sequence). Trimming left V 0 bases short and J 0 bases short, with 12 bases between. The CDR3 spans 17 residues. In DNA, the CDR3 is TGTGCCACCAGCAGAGATCTGGCAGGGAATAGCAATCAGCCCCAGCATTTT. Protein product: CATSRDLAGNSNQPQHF.

This clone was seen a handful of times. The chain combines TRBV20-1 with TRBJ1-3, with 7 bases fitting TRBD1. Trimming at V came to 3 bases and at J to 7 bases, leaving 12 bases not matched to a gene. Germline V gives CDR1 DFQATT, CDR2 SNEGSKA (reference sequence). This CDR3 region has 15 residues. In DNA form, the CDR3 reads TGCAGTGCTAGTCCGACAGGGACTGAGTGGAACACCATATATTTT. Amino acids: CSASPTGTEWNTIYF.

This chain links TRBV18 with TRBJ1-5; D ambiguous. Germline V gene sequence: CDR1 KGHSH, CDR2 LQKENI. The CDR3 consists of 13 residues. V lost 2 bases and J 7 bases, leaving 9 bases between the germline ends. CDR3 loop: CASSPGGTQPQHF. Here the CDR3 DNA reads TGTGCCAGCTCACCAGGAGGTACCCAGCCCCAGCATTTT.

V is TRBV19 and J is TRBJ2-1, with 12 bases identical to TRBD1. The germline CDR1 and CDR2 sequences are LNHDA and SQIVND (reference sequence). Germline trimming cut 4 bases from V and 10 bases from J; bases unmatched to any gene: 8. This CDR3 spans 15 amino acids. The CDR3 sequence: CASSRSGTGGPEQFF. The CDR3 DNA follows: TGTGCCAGTAGTAGATCCGGGACAGGGGGCCCGGAGCAGTTCTTC.

The chain recombines TRBV7-3 with TRBJ1-1; D possibly corresponds to TRBD1 (5 bases). This CDR3 contains 13 residues. From germline, CDR1 is SGHTA and CDR2 FQGTGA. V was clipped by 5 bases and J by 2 bases, with 9 bases between them. CDR3 sequence reads: CASSQGVNTEAFF. CDR3 DNA: TGTGCCAGCAGCCAAGGGGTTAACACTGAAGCTTTCTTT.

This chain links TRBV28 with TRBJ1-2, with 7 bases fitting TRBD1. The CDR3 totals 13 residues. From germline, CDR1 is MDHEN and CDR2 SYDVKM. V lost 8 bases and J lost 2; bases outside the gene matches: 5. The chain's CDR3 is CASARGQNYGYTF. CDR3 DNA sequence: TGTGCCAGCGCGAGGGGACAGAACTATGGCTACACCTTC.

The gene calls are TRBV2 and TRBJ2-4, with TRBD1 matching over 7 bases. The V gene end was trimmed by 6 bases and the J gene end by 0 bases; junction bases not matched to a gene: 8. Germline lookup yields CDR1 SNHLY and CDR2 FYNNEI. The CDR3 contains 16 residues. The CDR3 bases are TGTGCCAGCAGGGGACAGTTTTCACTAGCCAAAAACATTCAGTACTTC. It specifies CASRGQFSLAKNIQYF.